This T cell receptor beta chain was sequenced during a study of a mutant IDH1 vaccine in newly diagnosed glioma. Notes on this clone: Its antigen is not known.

Time point: week 35, safety follow-up. Doses consisted of 300 ug of mutant IDH1 20-mer peptide each, paired with topical imiquimod. The method was immunoSEQ multiplex PCR; TCRdb's version includes in-frame clones alone and lacks a portion of them. The sample has about 68,000 clones, approximately 81% seen once. Overall study findings and caveats: Pseudoprogression seemed unrelated to changes in top peripheral T cell clonotypes.

Trimming shortened V by 4 bases and J by 6 bases, and 24 bases separated the two germline ends. The germline V gene has CDR1 KGHSH and CDR2 LQKENI. This CDR3 has 17 amino acids. This clonotype originated in a man between 18 and 29 years old with glioma. The chain employs TRBV18 and TRBJ1-1; D perhaps matches TRBD1 (6 bases). Source: PBMCs, taken from a glioma patient whose treatment included an IDH1 peptide vaccine. As DNA, the CDR3 is TGTGCCAGCTCACAGCAAGAGGGGCGTCTGGGGGGCGCTGAAGCTTTCTTT. This translates into CASSQQEGRLGGAEAFF. The full variable domain, rest sourced from reference TRBV18 and TRBJ1-1, is NAGVMQNPRHLVRRRGQEARLRCSPMKGHSHVYWYRQLPEEGLKFMVYLQKENIIDESGMPKERFSAEFPKEGPSILRIQQVVRGDSAAYFCASSQQEGRLGGAEAFFGQGTRLTVV.